This is a list of T cell receptor beta chains from one sample in a study of T cell responses to AZD1222 COVID-19 vaccine. Using immunoSEQ multiplex PCR, the repertoire was profiled, and TCRdb retains in-frame clones only, with some absent. The table records 150,000 to 200,000 clones, approximately 89% of them present only once. The input for sequencing was peripheral blood, taken on day 0 of AZD1222 vaccination. These receptors came from an adult in good health. CDR3s include the opening cysteine and the closing phenylalanine or tryptophan. A D gene is named only where the DNA matches it firmly. Clone size is shown for a subset of rows, as once, few, many or a class of expanded clone.

J gene,D gene,clone size,V gene,CDR3 protein,CDR3 DNA
TRBJ1-5,.,.,TRBV6-2/TRBV6-3,CASSSRVRGRNQPQHF,TGTGCCAGCAGTTCACGGGTCCGGGGCCGAAATCAGCCCCAGCATTTT
TRBJ2-7,TRBD2,.,TRBV10-2,CASSEGAVQTSGRTGSFYEQYF,TGCGCCAGCAGTGAGGGGGCGGTCCAGACTAGCGGGAGGACGGGGAGCTTCTACGAGCAGTACTTC
TRBJ2-5,.,.,TRBV24-1,CATSDGGASGETQYF,TGTGCCACCAGTGATGGGGGGGCTTCTGGGGAGACCCAGTACTTC
TRBJ1-6,.,.,TRBV7-9,CASSLANSLSSYNSPLHF,TGTGCCAGCAGCTTAGCGAACAGCCTGAGCTCCTATAATTCACCCCTCCACTTT
TRBJ1-2,.,once,TRBV19,CASTSHYGYTF,TGTGCCAGTACTTCTCACTATGGCTACACCTTC
TRBJ1-4,TRBD1,.,TRBV5-1,CASSSSRGPNEKLFF,TGCGCCAGCAGCTCAAGCAGGGGGCCTAATGAAAAACTGTTTTTT
TRBJ2-1,.,.,TRBV11-2,CASSLDPAAYNEQFF,TGTGCCAGCAGCCTCGATCCAGCCGCTTACAATGAGCAGTTCTTC
TRBJ2-7,.,.,TRBV21-1,CASNSNRAGSEQYF,TGTGCCAGCAATTCAAACAGGGCAGGGAGCGAGCAGTACTTC
TRBJ2-1,.,.,TRBV27,CASSSNTRTGIPNEQFF,TGTGCCAGCAGTTCAAATACTAGGACCGGAATACCCAATGAGCAGTTCTTC
TRBJ2-7,TRBD2,.,TRBV2,CASSGTSHSYEQYF,TGTGCCAGCAGTGGGACTAGCCACTCCTACGAGCAGTACTTC
TRBJ2-7,TRBD1,few,TRBV5-1,CASSFGQGSYEQYF,TGCGCCAGCAGCTTCGGACAGGGATCCTACGAGCAGTACTTC
TRBJ2-1,.,few,TRBV4-1,CASSQDYGLANYNEQFF,TGCGCCAGCAGCCAAGACTACGGCCTAGCAAACTACAATGAGCAGTTCTTC
TRBJ1-1,.,.,TRBV5-4,CASSGRRSVAGPEAFF,TGTGCCAGCAGCGGCCGGAGGTCAGTGGCGGGGCCTGAAGCTTTCTTT
TRBJ2-7,.,.,TRBV20-1,CSASGVLSGGGTTEQQYF,TGCAGTGCTAGTGGAGTCCTTAGCGGCGGCGGGACCACGGAACAGCAGTACTTC
TRBJ1-2,.,.,TRBV21-1,CASRINTGSYGYTF,TGTGCCAGCAGGATTAATACCGGGAGCTATGGCTACACCTTC
TRBJ1-5,.,.,TRBV28,CASSLPWGSAGQPQHF,TGTGCCAGCAGCCTCCCATGGGGGTCCGCCGGTCAGCCCCAGCATTTT
TRBJ2-2,.,.,TRBV7-7,CASSLAGPGGSAGSGELFF,TGTGCTAGCAGCTTAGCGGGGCCAGGGGGCTCGGCGGGCTCCGGGGAGCTGTTTTTT
TRBJ2-2,.,.,TRBV7-6,CASSLDLGQPNTGELFF,TGTGCCAGCAGCTTAGATTTGGGGCAGCCTAACACCGGGGAGCTGTTTTTT
TRBJ2-7,.,.,TRBV7-9,CASSLSQKSSYEQYF,TGTGCCAGCAGCTTATCACAGAAAAGCTCCTACGAGCAGTACTTC
TRBJ1-2,.,.,TRBV28,CASSLDRNYGYTF,TGTGCCAGCAGTTTGGACAGAAACTATGGCTACACCTTC
TRBJ2-1,.,.,TRBV7-3,CASSARPKGMGEQFF,TGTGCCAGCAGCGCCCGGCCGAAAGGGATGGGTGAGCAGTTCTTC
TRBJ1-5,.,.,TRBV6-2/TRBV6-3,CASSYGSLQPQHF,TGTGCCAGCAGTTACGGGAGTCTGCAGCCCCAGCATTTT
TRBJ1-2,TRBD1,.,TRBV19,CASSRTGANYGYTF,TGTGCCAGTAGCCGGACAGGGGCCAACTATGGCTACACCTTC
TRBJ2-2,.,.,TRBV5-4,CASSQDGTLAGELFF,TGTGCCAGCAGTCAAGACGGAACCCTAGCCGGGGAGCTGTTTTTT
TRBJ1-6,.,.,TRBV10-2,CASSESEGGYSPLHF,TGCGCCAGCAGTGAGTCAGAGGGAGGCTATTCACCCCTCCACTTT
TRBJ1-6,.,.,TRBV5-1,CASSPRTALDTLHF,TGCGCCAGCAGCCCCAGGACCGCCTTAGATACCCTCCACTTT
TRBJ1-2,.,.,TRBV28,CASSLYGTIDYGYTF,TGTGCCAGCAGTTTGTACGGGACAATAGACTATGGCTACACCTTC